Below are 30 T cell receptor beta chains sequenced from a single sample in a study of shared clonotypes between healthy human individuals. Produced via immunoSEQ multiplex PCR; TCRdb's table is partial and in-frame only. In the table there are 550,000 to 750,000 clones, less than 97% of which are singletons. Terminally differentiated effector memory CD45RA+ cells were excluded by CCR7 positive selection of CD45RO-negative cells. What was sequenced was naive CD8+ T cells sorted from blood. The receptor source for this set is a woman in her thirties in good health.

The chain recombines TRBV9 with TRBJ2-7; D is tentatively TRBD1 or TRBD2 (6 bases each). The V gene lost 0 bases and the J gene lost 5 bases, with 12 bases spanning the gap. The germline CDR1 and CDR2 sequences are SGDLS and YYNGEE. This CDR3 spans 14 amino acids. The CDR3 DNA reads TGTGCCAGCAGCGTAGAAAGGGGGGAACACGAGCAGTACTTC. It codes for CASSVERGEHEQYF.

CDR3 residues: CASSSGTSIYEQYF. The CDR3 DNA is TGTGCCAGCAGCTCGGGGACTAGTATTTACGAGCAGTACTTC. V is TRBV5-4 and J is TRBJ2-7; 8 nucleotides agree with TRBD2. The CDR3 has 14 amino acids. V was clipped by 3 bases and J by 4 bases; unmatched bases: 6. Germline V gene lookup returns CDR1 SGHNT and CDR2 YYREEE (reference sequence).

This sequence joins TRBV6-5 and TRBJ2-2; 9 bases are a match to TRBD2. The CDR3 loop spans 15 amino acids. The germline V gene has CDR1 MNHEY and CDR2 SVGAGI. J lost 3 bases, V lost 4 bases, and 3 bases had no gene match. CDR3 sequence reads: CASSFLAGDTGELFF. The DNA for the CDR3 is TGTGCCAGCAGTTTCTTAGCGGGAGACACCGGGGAGCTGTTTTTT.

The chain joins TRBV19 to TRBJ2-2; unclear D gene. V lost 5 bases and J lost 2, with 6 bases in between. This CDR3 spans 13 amino acids. Germline V gene sequence: CDR1 LNHDA, CDR2 SQIVND (reference sequence). This chain's CDR3 is CASSWENTGELFF. The CDR3 DNA sequence: TGTGCCAGTAGTTGGGAAAACACCGGGGAGCTGTTTTTT.

V and J are TRBV5-1 and TRBJ2-7; the D gene is possibly TRBD1 (6 bases). The CDR3 is made up of 13 amino acids. V lost 4 bases and J lost 1, with 9 bases in between. CDR1 and CDR2 from the germline V gene are SGHRS and YFSETQ. The CDR3 sequence is CASSQDRSYEQYF. The CDR3 nucleotides are TGCGCCAGCAGCCAGGACAGATCCTACGAGCAGTACTTC.

The chain carries TRBV27 and TRBJ2-5, with a possible D match to TRBD1 (5 bases). Looked up from germline, CDR1 is MNHEY and CDR2 is SMNVEV (reference sequence). This CDR3 comprises 18 residues. V was shortened by 6 bases and J by 1 base, with 24 bases between the two germline ends. As DNA, the CDR3 is TGTGCCAGCAGCCTCTTGTCACAGGTCGGGCCCTTCCAAGAGACCCAGTACTTC. Translated: CASSLLSQVGPFQETQYF.

The genes are TRBV7-6 and TRBJ2-2, with D unclear. This CDR3 has 14 residues. V gave up 1 base and J gave up 4 bases, with 7 bases separating them. The germline gives CDR1 SGHVS, CDR2 FNYEAQ. The DNA for the CDR3 is TGTGCCAGCAGCTTAGGCACGGTCACCGGGGAGCTGTTTTTT. Encoded protein: CASSLGTVTGELFF.

This clone appeared once. The chain joins TRBV2 to TRBJ1-5, with D perhaps TRBD1 (5 bases). V dropped 6 bases and J dropped 5 bases, with 23 bases sitting between them. Germline V gene sequence: CDR1 SNHLY, CDR2 FYNNEI. This CDR3 region has 17 residues. DNA for the CDR3: TGTGCCAGCAGCGTGTCAGGGAACCGGATTGTCGATCAGCCCCAGCATTTT. Its translation: CASSVSGNRIVDQPQHF.

Regarding this clone: This CDR3 is also generated by other DNA sequences in the sample. This chain links TRBV19 with TRBJ2-7; TRBD1 matches at 10 bases. Germline CDR1 reads LNHDA; CDR2 reads SQIVND (reference sequence). V lost 4 bases to trimming and J lost 1 base; unmatched junction nucleotides: 4. This CDR3 has 15 residues. In DNA, the CDR3 is TGTGCCAGTAGTAGTGGACAGGGGGGATCCTACGAGCAGTACTTC. As protein: CASSSGQGGSYEQYF.

The rearrangement uses TRBV10-1 and TRBJ1-5; D remains unclear. This CDR3 has 13 residues. Trimming stripped 3 bases from V and 4 bases from J, with 7 bases between. The germline V gene has CDR1 WNHNN and CDR2 SYGVQD (reference sequence). The chain's CDR3 is CASSDSENQPQHF. The DNA of the CDR3 is TGCGCCAGCAGTGACTCGGAGAATCAGCCCCAGCATTTT.

Notes on this clone: The sample carries other DNA sequences with the same CDR3. This sequence joins TRBV19 and TRBJ2-7; maybe TRBD2 (5 bases). Germline loops: CDR1 LNHDA, CDR2 SQIVND (reference sequence). The V gene lost 1 base and the J gene lost 0 bases, with 7 bases spanning the gap. The CDR3 consists of 14 residues. CDR3 sequence reads: CASSIGGSSYEQYF. CDR3 nucleotide sequence: TGTGCCAGTAGTATAGGTGGGAGCTCCTACGAGCAGTACTTC. The full variable domain, in which reference TRBV19 and TRBJ2-7 provide the parts outside the CDR3, is DGGITQSPKYLFRKEGQNVTLSCEQNLNHDAMYWYRQDPGQGLRLIYYSQIVNDFQKGDIAEGYSVSREKKESFPLTVTSAQKNPTAFYLCASSIGGSSYEQYFGPGTRLTVT.

V and J are TRBV5-1 and TRBJ2-3; D ambiguous. V was cut by 5 bases and J by 0 bases, with 7 bases left in between. CDR3 length: 13 amino acids. Germline V gene sequence: CDR1 SGHRS, CDR2 YFSETQ. In nucleotides, the CDR3 is TGCGCCAGCAGTTCGGACAGCACAGATACGCAGTATTTT. Protein product: CASSSDSTDTQYF.

Concerning this clone: Other DNA sequences in the sample encode the same CDR3. The rearrangement links TRBV10-2 to TRBJ2-7, with 13 bases that match TRBD2. Germline V gene lookup returns CDR1 WSHSY and CDR2 SAAADI. J gave up 3 bases and V 4 bases, and 0 bases lay outside the gene matches. This CDR3 spans 14 amino acids. CDR3 in amino acids: CASSGTSGSYEQYF. CDR3 DNA sequence: TGCGCCAGCAGTGGGACTAGCGGGAGCTACGAGCAGTACTTC.

The chain is built from TRBV19 and TRBJ2-3; D gene uncertain. CDR3 length: 11 amino acids. Deletions cut 8 bases from V and 4 bases from J, with 7 bases between. Germline loops: CDR1 LNHDA, CDR2 SQIVND (reference sequence). Written as DNA, the CDR3 is TGTGCCAGTGGTCCCCCAGATACGCAGTATTTT. It codes for CASGPPDTQYF.

The V call is TRBV19, the J call TRBJ2-3; D gene unclear. CDR1 and CDR2 from the germline V gene are LNHDA and SQIVND (reference sequence). V was pared by 3 bases and J by 4 bases, with 14 bases between. CDR3 length equals 15 residues. In nucleotides, the CDR3 is TGTGCCAGTAGTATTGGACCTCTCCCGGCAGATACGCAGTATTTT. It yields the protein CASSIGPLPADTQYF.

This sequence joins TRBV9 and TRBJ1-4, with TRBD1 as a possible D gene (5 bases). CDR1 and CDR2 (germline): SGDLS, YYNGEE. The CDR3 runs to 14 residues. V gave up 0 bases and J gave up 8 bases, with 11 bases separating them. CDR3 amino acids: CASSVDAGPEKLFF. The CDR3 DNA reads TGTGCCAGCAGCGTAGACGCAGGGCCGGAAAAACTGTTTTTT.

This clone was observed a single time. The chain is built from TRBV19 and TRBJ1-2; 7 bases are shared with TRBD1. The germline CDR1 and CDR2 sequences are LNHDA and SQIVND (reference sequence). This CDR3 is built from 18 residues. V shed 7 bases and J 4 bases; nucleotides not matched to a gene: 21. The CDR3 region is CASTLTATGAIGIYGYTF. In DNA, the CDR3 is TGTGCCAGTACCCTCACCGCCACAGGGGCGATCGGAATCTATGGCTACACCTTC. The full variable domain, in which reference TRBV19 and TRBJ1-2 provide the parts outside the CDR3, is DGGITQSPKYLFRKEGQNVTLSCEQNLNHDAMYWYRQDPGQGLRLIYYSQIVNDFQKGDIAEGYSVSREKKESFPLTVTSAQKNPTAFYLCASTLTATGAIGIYGYTFGSGTRLTVV.

On this clone itself: Additional DNA sequences in this sample encode the identical CDR3. The chain combines TRBV14 with TRBJ2-1; possible D gene TRBD2, 6 bases. V was trimmed by 3 bases and J by 3 bases, leaving 6 bases between them. The CDR3 totals 13 residues. Germline V gives CDR1 SGHDN, CDR2 FVKESK. CDR3 coding DNA: TGTGCCAGCAGCCAGACTAGCTACAATGAGCAGTTCTTC. Encoded protein: CASSQTSYNEQFF.

CDR3 nucleotides: TGTGCCAGCAGTCCCATATACAATGAGCAGTTCTTC. It codes for CASSPIYNEQFF. The rearrangement links TRBV6-6 to TRBJ2-1; no clear D gene. CDR1 and CDR2 from the germline V gene are MNHNY and SVGAGI (reference sequence). The V gene lost 5 bases and the J gene lost 4 bases, with 6 bases spanning the gap. The CDR3 totals 12 residues.

The genes are TRBV7-9 and TRBJ2-7, with 10 bases aligning to TRBD2. The CDR3 runs 15 residues. The V gene's germline CDR1 is SEHNR and CDR2 FQNEAQ (reference sequence). V was clipped by 5 bases and J by 4 bases; unmatched bases: 8. CDR3 nucleotides: TGTGCCAGCAGCCCTACTAGCGGGAAACTGTACGAGCAGTACTTC. Translated, it gives CASSPTSGKLYEQYF.

A single count supports this clone. The chain carries TRBV27 and TRBJ2-1; D ambiguous. V was trimmed by 4 bases and J by 5 bases, leaving 9 bases between them. Germline V gene lookup returns CDR1 MNHEY and CDR2 SMNVEV (reference sequence). The CDR3 contains 13 residues. The CDR3 sequence is CASSSYNDNEQFF. CDR3 coding DNA: TGTGCCAGCAGTTCCTACAACGACAATGAGCAGTTCTTC.

The rearrangement joins TRBV7-9 to TRBJ2-7; 8 bases fit TRBD1. The CDR3 consists of 15 residues. J was trimmed by 2 bases and V by 5 bases; bases with no gene match: 8. CDR1 SEHNR and CDR2 FQNEAQ come from the germline V gene (reference sequence). CDR3 DNA sequence: TGTGCCAGCAGCCCTCGGACAGGGAAGCCCTACGAGCAGTACTTC. This codes for CASSPRTGKPYEQYF.

In its sample, this clone was seen once. The rearrangement uses TRBV28 and TRBJ2-5; TRBD1 might be the D (6 bases). Gene TRBJ2-7 matches the end of the DNA better, so the J call may be wrong. The CDR3 has 16 residues. Looked up from germline, CDR1 is MDHEN and CDR2 is SYDVKM. CDR3 sequence (DNA): TGTGCCAGCAGTAAGCCAAACAGGGTAGGTTTCTACGAGCAGTACTTC. Protein sequence: CASSKPNRVGFYEQYF.

In DNA, the CDR3 is TGTGCCAGCAGCACATGGAACGACAGGGGACCCTATGGCTACACCTTC. It encodes CASSTWNDRGPYGYTF. The V gene is TRBV28, the J gene TRBJ1-2; 8 bases are shared with TRBD1. From germline, CDR1 is MDHEN and CDR2 SYDVKM. This CDR3 is built from 16 residues. The junction had 13 bases not matched to a gene; V was cut back by 6 bases and J by 4 bases.

This clone was picked up one time. The chain is built from TRBV28 and TRBJ2-3; the match to TRBD2 covers 10 bases. J lost 1 base, V lost 2 bases, and 9 bases had no gene match. The CDR3 length is 18 residues. Per germline, CDR1 MDHEN and CDR2 SYDVKM. CDR3: CASSLITSGGGGTDTQYF. CDR3 DNA sequence: TGTGCCAGCAGTTTAATAACCAGCGGGGGGGGCGGCACAGATACGCAGTATTTT.

This chain joins TRBV9 and TRBJ1-2; D possibly corresponds to TRBD1 (5 bases). Germline V gene lookup returns CDR1 SGDLS and CDR2 YYNGEE. The V and J ends lost 0 bases and 3 bases respectively, with 9 bases between them. The CDR3 is 14 residues long. This chain's CDR3 is CASSVEGLDYGYTF. The DNA of the CDR3 is TGTGCCAGCAGCGTAGAGGGGTTAGACTATGGCTACACCTTC.

This clone has only one observation. This chain joins TRBV10-3 and TRBJ1-5, with D hard to call. From germline, CDR1 is ENHRY and CDR2 SYGVKD. The V and J ends lost 6 bases and 3 bases respectively, with 12 bases between them. CDR3 length equals 14 residues. In DNA form, the CDR3 reads TGTGCCATCAGAGGGCCTGCGGCCAATCAGCCCCAGCATTTT. Translation: CAIRGPAANQPQHF.

The rearrangement uses TRBV30 and TRBJ2-1; 11 bases match TRBD2. The CDR3 loop spans 17 amino acids. Germline CDR1 and CDR2: GTSNPN and SVGIG (reference sequence). V lost 0 bases and J lost 4; bases outside the gene matches: 8. The CDR3 is CAWSVLIAGGPYNEQFF. CDR3 nucleotides: TGTGCCTGGAGTGTACTGATAGCGGGAGGGCCGTACAATGAGCAGTTCTTC.

The chain combines TRBV7-6 with TRBJ2-7; 12 bases fit TRBD1. CDR3 length: 15 amino acids. V shed 1 base and J 5 bases; nucleotides not matched to a gene: 3. Germline lookup yields CDR1 SGHVS and CDR2 FNYEAQ. The CDR3 region has the DNA TGTGCCAGCAGCTTAGACGGGACAGGGGGCCACGAGCAGTACTTC. This encodes CASSLDGTGGHEQYF.

V is TRBV11-2 and J is TRBJ2-2; TRBD2 aligns across 11 bases. Germline V CDR1 and CDR2: SGHAT, FQNNGV. The CDR3 loop spans 15 amino acids. After removal of 6 bases from V and 4 bases from J, the junction contained 4 bases not matched to a gene. The CDR3 DNA is TGTGCCAGCAGTTGGGGACTAGCGGTCACCGGGGAGCTGTTTTTT. Its translation is CASSWGLAVTGELFF.